This TCR beta chain appears in the sequencing data of a study of cytomegalovirus exposure and HLA in healthy donors. Study results and limitations: Later analysis reportedly placed an Asian-associated ancestry cluster below the approximately 650-donor mean in N-insertions. Common viral pathogens seemed, in a later analysis, to connect with several of the most significant clusters. One variant, a missense change in DCLRE1C, was linked in a later analysis to TCR beta V- and J-gene trimming. Most TCR sequences proved rare, with some public TCRs found in many donors.

This clone came up a few times. Its specificity is unknown. The CDR3 runs 14 residues. CDR1 is LNHDA and CDR2 is SQIVND in the germline V gene (reference sequence). V trimming: 2 bases; J trimming: 5 bases; junction bases outside the gene matches: 5. This PCR relied on a set of 60 Vbeta primers and 13 Jbeta primers. This table comes from immunoSEQ multiplex PCR, and its TCRdb copy is limited to in-frame clones, with some not included. The table has 150,000 to 200,000 clones, more than 65% seen once; the top ten hold roughly 4.5%. This TCR was recovered from a young man in good health and CMV-seropositive. The chain couples TRBV19 to TRBJ1-1; 7 nucleotides align to TRBD1. Sequences were obtained from PBMCs. The CDR3 sequence: CASSIQGGGTEAFF. CDR3 bases: TGTGCCAGTAGTATACAGGGGGGAGGTACTGAAGCTTTCTTT.